This T cell receptor beta chain is from a study of blood T cell repertoires in COVID-19. Study-wide background: In each case, the material was cDNA or gDNA derived from T cells, B-cell-depleted T cells, or PBMCs.

In the original workflow: Amplification of reference gene primers provided the estimated nucleated cell counts. Profiled with immunoSEQ multiplex PCR; TCRdb holds only in-frame clones, not every one. The V and J calls and clone size come from that table; D and trimming were worked out from the DNA. Here the sample spans 200,000 to 250,000 clones, 80% to 90% being singletons. The V end was cut by 8 bases, the J end by 4 bases, with 15 bases between. CDR1 and CDR2 (germline): LNHDA, SQIVND (reference sequence). CDR3 length: 14 residues. Membership in each cohort depended on participant-reported clinical history. People in the exposed group encountered a COVID-19 case within 2 weeks before entering the study.

J is TRBJ1-5 and V is TRBV19; possible D gene TRBD1, 5 bases. The receptor comes from a woman aged 40 to 50 who had been exposed to COVID-19. Source material: PBMCs or T cells enriched from blood (not recorded which). The CDR3 region has the DNA TGTGCCAGTCCGAAAGGGGTCCTGAATCAGCCCCAGCATTTT. As protein: CASPKGVLNQPQHF. The variable domain in full, completed from reference TRBV19 and TRBJ1-5, reads DGGITQSPKYLFRKEGQNVTLSCEQNLNHDAMYWYRQDPGQGLRLIYYSQIVNDFQKGDIAEGYSVSREKKESFPLTVTSAQKNPTAFYLCASPKGVLNQPQHFGDGTRLSIL.